This is a list of T cell receptor beta chains from one sample in a study of T cell changes during pregnancy in multiple sclerosis. Sequenced by immunoSEQ multiplex PCR; TCRdb stores in-frame clones only, minus some. The sample carries approximately 37,000 clones, about 93% recorded once. The sample in question was CD4+ T cells from peripheral blood mononuclear cells, obtained in the third trimester of pregnancy. These TCRs come from a female donor with multiple sclerosis, enrolled in a pregnancy study. The CDR3 runs from the conserved cysteine through the conserved F or W. The D gene is left open where the match is weak. Not all rows give a size; the values are once, few, many and, for expanded clones, a class.

D gene	clone size	V gene	J gene	CDR3 protein	CDR3 DNA
.	.	TRBV5-5	TRBJ2-1	CASSPTGTSGYNEQFF	TGTGCCAGCAGCCCAACCGGGACAAGTGGCTACAATGAGCAGTTCTTC
.	.	TRBV30	TRBJ2-2	CAWSGVNTGELFF	TGTGCCTGGAGCGGGGTAAACACCGGGGAGCTGTTTTTT
TRBD1	once	TRBV19	TRBJ1-1	CASSFRDRRNTEAFF	TGTGCCAGTAGTTTTAGGGACAGGAGGAACACTGAAGCTTTCTTT
.	.	TRBV28	TRBJ2-3	CASSPLQYSTDTQYF	TGTGCCAGCAGCCCTCTCCAGTATAGCACAGATACGCAGTATTTT
.	.	TRBV5-1	TRBJ1-1	CASSSPYANTEAFF	TGCGCCAGCAGCTCACCCTACGCCAACACTGAAGCTTTCTTT
TRBD2	.	TRBV27	TRBJ2-3	CASSLAGAARDTQYF	TGTGCCAGCAGTTTAGCGGGAGCGGCTAGAGATACGCAGTATTTT
TRBD2	.	TRBV7-2	TRBJ2-2	CASSLASGRVTGELFF	TGTGCCAGCAGCTTAGCCAGCGGGAGGGTCACCGGGGAGCTGTTTTTT
.	.	TRBV4-2	TRBJ2-4	CASSQDKSGIAKNIQYF	TGTGCCAGCAGCCAAGATAAGAGCGGTATAGCCAAAAACATTCAGTACTTC
TRBD1	.	TRBV19	TRBJ1-2	CASSMGRDRGIYGYTF	TGTGCCAGTAGTATGGGTCGGGACAGGGGCATCTATGGCTACACCTTC
TRBD1	.	TRBV27	TRBJ2-7	CASSLTGAGGYEQYF	TGTGCCAGCAGTTTAACTGGTGCAGGGGGTTACGAGCAGTACTTC
TRBD1	.	TRBV19	TRBJ1-2	CASSIAGTEGYGYTF	TGTGCCAGTAGTATAGCCGGGACAGAAGGCTATGGCTACACCTTC
.	.	TRBV4-3	TRBJ1-4	CASSQLSTAANEKLFF	TGCGCCAGCAGCCAGTTATCCACGGCGGCTAATGAAAAACTGTTTTTT
.	.	TRBV19	TRBJ2-2	CASSPRDFTGELFF	TGTGCCAGTAGTCCCCGGGACTTTACCGGGGAGCTGTTTTTT
TRBD1	.	TRBV4-1	TRBJ2-1	CASSRLGGQGFYEQFF	TGCGCCAGCAGCCGCCTAGGGGGACAGGGGTTTTATGAGCAGTTCTTC
TRBD1	.	TRBV7-2	TRBJ1-2	CASSASTGNNYGYTF	TGTGCCAGCAGCGCCTCGACAGGGAATAACTATGGCTACACCTTC
.	.	TRBV11-2	TRBJ2-7	CASRAREWDSYEQYF	TGTGCCAGCAGGGCTCGGGAGTGGGACTCCTACGAGCAGTACTTC
TRBD1	.	TRBV27	TRBJ2-1	CASTATPPLPGQGGDEQFF	TGTGCCAGCACCGCTACCCCCCCCCTACCGGGACAGGGTGGCGATGAGCAGTTCTTC
.	.	TRBV19	TRBJ1-2	CASSMSVSGFGYTF	TGTGCCAGTAGTATGTCAGTTTCGGGGTTCGGCTACACCTTC
TRBD2	.	TRBV2	TRBJ2-5	CASKREPQETQYF	TGTGCCAGCAAGCGGGAGCCACAAGAGACCCAGTACTTC
.	.	TRBV18	TRBJ2-2	CASLGQRNTGELFF	TGTGCCAGCTTAGGCCAGCGAAACACCGGGGAGCTGTTTTTT
TRBD2	.	TRBV28	TRBJ2-3	CASSSPSSSGSRVSAQYF	TGTGCCAGCAGTTCCCCCTCAAGTAGCGGGAGTAGAGTGTCGGCGCAGTATTTT
.	once	TRBV28	TRBJ1-1	CASTFPGNTEAFF	TGTGCCAGCACTTTTCCGGGGAACACTGAAGCTTTCTTT
.	once	TRBV7-6	TRBJ2-2	CASSYKVGGELFF	TGTGCCAGCAGCTACAAAGTTGGCGGGGAGCTGTTTTTT
.	.	TRBV4-3	TRBJ2-2	CASSQDGHTGELFF	TGCGCCAGCAGCCAAGATGGCCACACCGGGGAGCTGTTTTTT
TRBD1	.	TRBV19	TRBJ2-6	CASSVRQGYSGANVLTF	TGTGCCAGTAGTGTCCGACAGGGATACTCTGGGGCCAACGTCCTGACTTTC
TRBD2	.	TRBV7-2	TRBJ2-4	CASSPDWRGGKNIQYF	TGTGCCAGCAGCCCTGACTGGCGGGGGGGCAAAAACATTCAGTACTTC
.	.	TRBV28	TRBJ1-1	CASSHMNTEAFF	TGTGCCAGCAGCCACATGAACACTGAAGCTTTCTTT
TRBD1	.	TRBV7-6	TRBJ1-1	CASTPFTGGNTEAFF	TGTGCCAGTACTCCATTCACAGGGGGAAACACTGAAGCTTTCTTT
TRBD1	.	TRBV18	TRBJ2-2	CASSTGDTGELFF	TGTGCCAGCTCTACAGGGGACACCGGGGAGCTGTTTTTT
TRBD2	.	TRBV7-9	TRBJ2-7	CASSLVSGRVGYEQYF	TGTGCCAGCAGCTTAGTTAGCGGGAGGGTCGGCTACGAGCAGTACTTC
TRBD2	.	TRBV5-5	TRBJ2-3	CASSLGLAGPDTQYF	TGTGCCAGCAGCTTGGGACTAGCGGGGCCAGATACGCAGTATTTT
TRBD1	.	TRBV7-2	TRBJ2-5	CASSPGQGLETQYF	TGTGCCAGCAGCCCGGGACAGGGCCTGGAGACCCAGTACTTC
TRBD1	.	TRBV5-4	TRBJ1-2	CASSLVGTENYGYTF	TGTGCCAGCAGCCTGGTGGGGACAGAAAACTATGGCTACACCTTC
TRBD1	.	TRBV19	TRBJ2-7	CASTTGTGSSYEQYF	TGTGCCAGTACCACCGGGACAGGGAGCTCCTACGAGCAGTACTTC
.	.	TRBV7-3	TRBJ2-3	CASSLRGEGTQYF	TGTGCCAGCAGCCTCAGGGGAGAGGGTACGCAGTATTTT
TRBD1	.	TRBV7-9	TRBJ2-2	CASSSRQGHATGELFF	TGTGCCAGCAGCTCCCGACAGGGCCATGCAACCGGGGAGCTGTTTTTT
.	.	TRBV28	TRBJ2-4	CASTRMAAIAKNIQYF	TGTGCCAGCACCCGAATGGCAGCGATAGCCAAAAACATTCAGTACTTC
TRBD1	.	TRBV19	TRBJ2-1	CASTTDRGEFSEQFF	TGTGCCAGTACTACGGACAGGGGGGAGTTCAGTGAGCAGTTCTTC
.	.	TRBV2	TRBJ2-1	CASSLTGFGEQFF	TGTGCCAGCAGTCTTACAGGGTTTGGGGAGCAGTTCTTC
TRBD1	.	TRBV11-2	TRBJ1-1	CASSTYRGPNGGAFF	TGTGCCAGCAGCACCTACAGGGGCCCAAATGGAGGGGCTTTCTTT
TRBD1	.	TRBV2	TRBJ1-5	CASSSVPGQDSNQPQHF	TGTGCCAGCAGTTCCGTCCCGGGACAGGATAGCAATCAGCCCCAGCATTTT